A selection of T cell receptor beta chains follows, all from one sample in a study of shared clonotypes between healthy human individuals. Libraries were prepared by immunoSEQ multiplex PCR; TCRdb keeps only in-frame clonotypes and omits some of them. The table shows under 850,000 clones, with about 91% occurring only once. Sequenced input: naive CD8+ T cells sorted from blood. The source of these receptors is a young man in good health. CDR3s include the opening cysteine and the closing phenylalanine or tryptophan. D genes are given only for firm matches. Expanded clones are given a class, and other clones once, few, many or no size at all.

d_call clone_size cdr3_length j_call v_call cdr3_aa cdr3_nt
NA once 15 TRBJ2-3 TRBV7-6 CASSLLGGFTDTQYF TGTGCCAGCAGCTTATTGGGGGGATTTACAGATACGCAGTATTTT
TRBD1 NA 16 TRBJ2-2 TRBV29-1 CSALTRDRLNTGELFF TGCAGCGCCCTAACCCGGGACAGGCTGAACACCGGGGAGCTGTTTTTT
TRBD1 once 18 TRBJ2-2 TRBV10-3 CAISDGTGGAPNTGELFF TGTGCCATCAGTGATGGGACAGGGGGCGCACCGAACACCGGGGAGCTGTTTTTT
NA once 11 TRBJ2-3 TRBV9 CASSGSDTQYF TGTGCCAGCAGCGGTTCAGATACGCAGTATTTT
NA NA 17 TRBJ2-5 TRBV4-1 CASSQAPGTTFQETQYF TGCGCCAGCAGCCAAGCCCCGGGGACCACCTTCCAAGAGACCCAGTACTTC
TRBD1 NA 15 TRBJ1-4 TRBV7-9 CASSKRQGQNEKLFF TGTGCCAGCAGCAAAAGACAGGGACAAAATGAAAAACTGTTTTTT
TRBD2 NA 17 TRBJ2-7 TRBV7-6 CASSPVSGRSSSYEQYF TGTGCCAGCAGTCCAGTTAGCGGGAGGTCGAGCTCCTACGAGCAGTACTTC
NA NA 15 TRBJ2-1 TRBV28 CASSNRAWDHNEQFF TGTGCCAGCAGCAACAGGGCATGGGACCACAATGAGCAGTTCTTC
TRBD1 NA 13 TRBJ2-7 TRBV29-1 CSVPGQGAYEQYF TGCAGCGTCCCGGGACAGGGGGCCTACGAGCAGTACTTC
NA once 16 TRBJ1-2 TRBV5-4 CASSLRNARRPLGYTF TGTGCCAGCAGCTTAAGGAACGCCCGCCGGCCCTTAGGCTACACCTTC
NA few 15 TRBJ1-3 TRBV2 CASSETALPGNTIYF TGTGCCAGCAGTGAGACAGCGTTACCTGGAAACACCATATATTTT
NA NA 14 TRBJ1-2 TRBV15 CATSRGETGLGYTF TGTGCCACCAGCAGAGGAGAGACAGGATTGGGCTACACCTTC
TRBD1 NA 14 TRBJ2-5 TRBV9 CASSGTGVSETQYF TGTGCCAGCAGCGGAACAGGGGTATCAGAGACCCAGTACTTC
NA NA 13 TRBJ1-2 TRBV28 CASRVEGWAGYTF TGTGCCAGCAGGGTCGAGGGTTGGGCTGGCTACACCTTC
NA once 17 TRBJ2-1 TRBV29-1 CSVEDREKRVTYNEQFF TGCAGCGTTGAAGATCGAGAAAAGCGGGTTACCTACAATGAGCAGTTCTTC
NA NA 12 TRBJ1-1 TRBV19 CASRGVGTEAFF TGTGCCAGTAGGGGGGTGGGCACTGAAGCTTTCTTT
NA once 13 TRBJ2-7 TRBV28 CASSFRQLLEQYF TGTGCCAGCAGTTTCAGACAATTACTCGAGCAGTACTTC
TRBD1 NA 19 TRBJ1-3 TRBV23-1 CASSQPTGTGHDSGNTIYF TGCGCCAGCAGTCAACCGACCGGGACAGGTCATGACTCTGGAAACACCATATATTTT
NA NA 15 TRBJ2-1 TRBV10-3 CAISEEGGTYNEQFF TGTGCCATCAGTGAGGAAGGCGGAACCTACAATGAGCAGTTCTTC
NA NA 14 TRBJ2-7 TRBV7-8 CASSLFGGTYEQYF TGTGCCAGCAGCTTATTCGGGGGTACCTACGAGCAGTACTTC
NA once 16 TRBJ2-7 TRBV4-1 CASSQGVRFAGDEQYF TGCGCCAGCAGCCAGGGCGTAAGGTTCGCAGGCGACGAGCAGTACTTC
TRBD2 NA 17 TRBJ2-2 TRBV9 CASSGVVAGGPDGELFF TGTGCCAGCAGCGGGGTCGTCGCGGGAGGCCCAGACGGGGAGCTGTTTTTT
NA NA 11 TRBJ1-1 TRBV29-1 CSGGQNTEAFF TGCAGCGGGGGGCAGAACACTGAAGCTTTCTTT
NA NA 14 TRBJ1-1 TRBV6-5 CATQAGVMNTEAFF TGTGCCACCCAGGCGGGGGTCATGAACACTGAAGCTTTCTTT
NA NA 12 TRBJ2-7 TRBV2 CASRGSRYEQYF TGTGCCAGCAGAGGGTCGCGCTACGAGCAGTACTTC
TRBD2 NA 15 TRBJ2-5 TRBV28 CASSQTSGAGETQYF TGTGCCAGCAGTCAAACTAGCGGGGCCGGAGAGACCCAGTACTTC
NA NA 14 TRBJ2-3 TRBV5-1 CASSLFGGADTQYF TGCGCCAGCAGCTTGTTTGGGGGCGCAGATACGCAGTATTTT
TRBD1 NA 14 TRBJ2-1 TRBV25-1 CASLGQGDPNEQFF TGTGCCAGCCTCGGACAGGGGGACCCGAATGAGCAGTTCTTC
NA NA 14 TRBJ2-3 TRBV10-2 CASSEERSTDTQYF TGCGCCAGCAGTGAGGAGCGGAGCACAGATACGCAGTATTTT
NA NA 12 TRBJ2-3 TRBV9 CASHPGRSAQYF TGTGCCAGCCATCCCGGACGGAGTGCGCAGTATTTT
NA NA 16 TRBJ1-4 TRBV2 CASSRNVVMDNEKLFF TGTGCCAGCAGTCGGAACGTGGTGATGGATAATGAAAAACTGTTTTTT
TRBD2 NA 14 TRBJ2-3 TRBV30 CAWSSGTNTDTQYF TGTGCCTGGAGTTCCGGGACTAACACAGATACGCAGTATTTT
TRBD1 once 18 TRBJ1-4 TRBV10-3 CAISESPTGGKTNEKLFF TGTGCCATCAGTGAGTCTCCGACAGGGGGTAAAACTAATGAAAAACTGTTTTTT
NA NA 15 TRBJ2-2 TRBV19 CASSIIPGDTGELFF TGTGCCAGTAGTATAATTCCCGGGGATACCGGGGAGCTGTTTTTT
TRBD2 NA 16 TRBJ2-2 TRBV9 CASSVVAGVGTGELFF TGTGCCAGCAGCGTAGTGGCGGGAGTTGGGACCGGGGAGCTGTTTTTT
TRBD1 NA 13 TRBJ2-5 TRBV7-9 CASSLTGTETQYF TGTGCCAGCAGCTTGACAGGGACGGAGACCCAGTACTTC
NA NA 15 TRBJ2-7 TRBV27 CASSFRGNLAYEQYF TGTGCCAGCAGTTTTAGGGGAAACCTAGCCTACGAGCAGTACTTC
TRBD1 NA 14 TRBJ1-2 TRBV29-1 CSVDSLQGAGGYTF TGCAGCGTTGATTCGTTACAGGGGGCGGGTGGCTACACCTTC
TRBD2 NA 12 TRBJ2-1 TRBV2 CASSSLADEQFF TGTGCCAGCAGTTCACTAGCGGATGAGCAGTTCTTC
TRBD2 NA 16 TRBJ2-1 TRBV10-2 CASSEFGLAGVDEQFF TGCGCCAGCAGTGAGTTCGGACTAGCGGGAGTCGATGAGCAGTTCTTC
NA NA 12 TRBJ2-5 TRBV27 CASEGAGETQYF TGTGCCAGCGAGGGAGCAGGAGAGACCCAGTACTTC
NA NA 11 TRBJ2-7 TRBV29-1 CSVESRYEQYF TGCAGCGTTGAATCCCGGTACGAGCAGTACTTC
NA NA 15 TRBJ2-1 TRBV4-1 CASSQQGPQPNEQFF TGCGCCAGCAGCCAACAAGGACCTCAGCCCAATGAGCAGTTCTTC
NA NA 13 TRBJ2-3 TRBV2 CASRSTGTDTQYF TGTGCCAGCCGATCGACGGGAACCGATACGCAGTATTTT
NA NA 15 TRBJ2-2 TRBV4-1 CASSLGGDYTGELFF TGCGCCAGCAGCCTTGGTGGGGATTACACCGGGGAGCTGTTTTTT
NA NA 14 TRBJ2-5 TRBV11-2 CASSNARGRETQYF TGTGCCAGCAGCAATGCTAGGGGGAGGGAGACCCAGTACTTC
NA NA 13 TRBJ2-1 TRBV18 CASSPQLIYEQFF TGTGCCAGCTCACCACAGCTTATCTATGAGCAGTTCTTC
NA NA 20 TRBJ2-6 TRBV9 CASSVWGGRLGSTGANVLTF TGTGCCAGCAGCGTATGGGGTGGAAGGTTGGGGTCCACTGGGGCCAACGTCCTGACTTTC
NA NA 15 TRBJ1-1 TRBV2 CASSEGLGMNTEAFF TGTGCCAGCAGTGAGGGACTTGGCATGAACACTGAAGCTTTCTTT
TRBD2 NA 16 TRBJ2-2 TRBV30 CAWSVTGGPNTGELFF TGTGCCTGGAGTGTGACGGGGGGACCGAACACCGGGGAGCTGTTTTTT
NA NA 15 TRBJ2-7 TRBV5-1 CASSLSSGLPYEQYF TGCGCCAGCAGCTTGAGTTCCGGGTTACCCTACGAGCAGTACTTC
TRBD1 NA 15 TRBJ1-2 TRBV29-1 CSVEGGTGGNYGYTF TGCAGCGTTGAAGGTGGGACAGGGGGCAACTATGGCTACACCTTC
TRBD2 once 16 TRBJ2-5 TRBV7-2 CASSFLAGDRRETQYF TGTGCCAGCAGCTTTTTAGCGGGAGACCGCCGGGAGACCCAGTACTTC
TRBD2 NA 15 TRBJ2-5 TRBV2 CASSELTSESETQYF TGTGCCAGCAGTGAGTTGACTAGCGAGTCAGAGACCCAGTACTTC
TRBD2 once 15 TRBJ2-3 TRBV6-5 CASSLAGDGTDTQYF TGTGCCAGCAGCCTAGCGGGAGACGGCACAGATACGCAGTATTTT